This entry concerns a single TCR beta chain. Its antigen is still unknown. The time point denotes: week 35, safety follow-up. Each vaccine dose was 300 ug of mutant IDH1 20-mer peptide, with topical imiquimod. This record belongs to a study of a mutant IDH1 vaccine in newly diagnosed glioma. Measured with immunoSEQ multiplex PCR; TCRdb has only the in-frame clones, and not every one. The table includes about 46,000 clones, roughly 92% detected once. The clonotype was recovered from a man aged 45-60 years with glioma. The sequenced sample was PBMCs, obtained from a glioma patient whose treatment included an IDH1 peptide vaccine.

CDR3 sequence: CASYPGLAGVGKQFF. The CDR3 region has the DNA TGTGCCAGTTACCCGGGACTAGCGGGAGTGGGGAAGCAGTTCTTC. The rearrangement links TRBV27 to TRBJ2-1, with 14 nucleotides matching TRBD2. CDR3 size: 15 residues. V dropped 9 bases and J dropped 11; count of bases not matched to a gene: 12. CDR1 is MNHEY, CDR2 SMNVEV, per germline (reference sequence).